Listed here are 23 T cell receptor beta chains from one sample, sequenced in a study of blood T cell repertoires in COVID-19. Profiled with immunoSEQ multiplex PCR; TCRdb holds only in-frame clones, not every one. The sample records some 20,000 clones, 82% being singletons. What was sequenced was peripheral blood. These TCRs come from a human donor in a cohort sampled during active COVID-19.

V and J are TRBV30 and TRBJ2-5; TRBD2 might be the D (5 bases). The germline CDR1 and CDR2 sequences are GTSNPN and SVGIG (reference sequence). The V gene lost 2 bases and the J gene lost 2 bases, with 12 bases spanning the gap. The CDR3 extends over 14 amino acids. The CDR3 protein is CAWSRGQRQETQYF. The CDR3 nucleotides read TGTGCCTGGAGTCGAGGGCAGAGACAAGAGACCCAGTACTTC.

V gene TRBV4-3 combines with J gene TRBJ2-3, with TRBD2 matching over 8 bases. V trimming: 1 base; J trimming: 0 bases; junction bases outside the gene matches: 9. This CDR3 has 18 residues. Germline loops: CDR1 LGHNA, CDR2 YSLEER. DNA of the CDR3: TGCGCCAGCAGCCAAGTACTAGCGGAAGTTTCTAGCACAGATACGCAGTATTTT. Residues: CASSQVLAEVSSTDTQYF.

CDR3 amino acids: CASSLGLAGPYNEQFF. For the CDR3, the DNA is TGTGCCAGCAGCTTGGGACTAGCGGGACCCTACAATGAGCAGTTCTTC. The V and J genes are TRBV11-3 and TRBJ2-1, with TRBD2 matching over 13 bases. Germline V gives CDR1 SGHNT, CDR2 YENEEA. J was trimmed by 2 bases and V by 3 bases; bases with no gene match: 1. The CDR3 length is 16 residues.

The chain is built from TRBV4-2 and TRBJ2-2; D not resolved. The CDR3 covers 12 residues. Trimming shortened V by 0 bases and J by 8 bases, and 4 bases separated the two germline ends. CDR1 is LGHNA, CDR2 YNFKEQ, per germline. DNA for the CDR3: TGTGCCAGCAGCCAAGAACATGGGGAGCTGTTTTTT. This encodes CASSQEHGELFF.

This chain joins TRBV15 and TRBJ2-1; perhaps TRBD2 as D (6 bases). V was clipped by 0 bases and J by 4 bases, with 10 bases between them. This CDR3 contains 15 residues. Germline CDR1 reads LNHNV; CDR2 reads YYDKDF (reference sequence). The CDR3 loop reads CATSRERDPYNEQFF. DNA for the CDR3: TGTGCCACCAGCAGAGAGCGGGATCCGTACAATGAGCAGTTCTTC.

The chain is built from TRBV6-6 and TRBJ1-6; a weak D match, TRBD1 (6 bases). Germline assignment: CDR1 MNHNY and CDR2 SVGAGI (reference sequence). V gave up 0 bases and J gave up 5 bases, with 11 bases separating them. This CDR3 comprises 16 residues. The CDR3 here is CASSYSTGRDNSPLHF. The CDR3, as DNA: TGTGCCAGCAGTTACTCGACAGGTCGCGATAATTCACCCCTCCACTTT.

The J gene is TRBJ1-1, the V gene TRBV7-9; D remains ambiguous. The CDR3 covers 16 residues. The germline CDR1 and CDR2 sequences are SEHNR and FQNEAQ (reference sequence). V lost 0 bases to trimming and J lost 3 bases, with 14 bases between them. As DNA, the CDR3 is TGTGCCAGCAGCTTAGCGGGCCCCGGATCGGACACTGAAGCTTTCTTT. As protein: CASSLAGPGSDTEAFF.

J is TRBJ2-6 and V is TRBV6-2 or TRBV6-3; D is undetermined. The ends were cut back, 3 bases at V and 0 bases at J, with 3 bases in the middle. There are 14 residues in the CDR3. The V gene's germline CDR1 is MNHEY and CDR2 SVGEGT. The CDR3 protein is CASSYISGANVLTF. CDR3 nucleotide sequence: TGTGCCAGCAGTTATATCTCTGGGGCCAACGTCCTGACTTTC.

V usage is TRBV5-1 and J usage is TRBJ2-1, with 8 positions matching TRBD2. From germline, CDR1 is SGHRS and CDR2 YFSETQ. The CDR3 is 15 residues long. The V and J ends lost 3 bases and 1 base, in that order; junction bases with no gene match: 3. The CDR3 DNA sequence: TGCGCCAGCAGCTGGGGGACTAGTTCCTACAATGAGCAGTTCTTC. It yields the protein CASSWGTSSYNEQFF.

V gene TRBV6-2 or TRBV6-3 combines with J gene TRBJ2-5, with D possibly matching TRBD2 (6 bases). This CDR3 is built from 17 residues. V lost 4 bases to trimming and J lost 2 bases, with 20 bases between them. CDR1 is MNHEY, CDR2 SVGEGT, per germline. The CDR3 DNA reads as TGTGCCAGCAGTTCCCATACGTATAGCGGATTACAAGAGACCCAGTACTTC. Its protein is CASSSHTYSGLQETQYF.

This clone has a handful of counts. CDR3 sequence (DNA): TGTGCCAGTAGAATACGCGCCGGGGAGCTGTTTTTT. Translating gives CASRIRAGELFF. The chain has TRBV19 and TRBJ2-2; D uncertain. Germline CDR1 is LNHDA and CDR2 is SQIVND (reference sequence). The CDR3 runs to 12 residues. V gave up 6 bases and J gave up 6 bases, with 8 bases separating them. Based on the CDR3 plus reference TRBV19 and TRBJ2-2, the full variable domain is DGGITQSPKYLFRKEGQNVTLSCEQNLNHDAMYWYRQDPGQGLRLIYYSQIVNDFQKGDIAEGYSVSREKKESFPLTVTSAQKNPTAFYLCASRIRAGELFFGEGSRLTVL.

CDR3 DNA sequence: TGCGCCAGCAGCCAAGAAGACAGGGGGTCACCCCTCCACTTT. This encodes CASSQEDRGSPLHF. This chain connects TRBV4-3 to TRBJ1-6; 9 nucleotides align to TRBD1. This CDR3 comprises 14 residues. V was pared by 0 bases and J by 10 bases, with 1 base of the junction left unmatched. CDR1 and CDR2 from the germline V gene are LGHNA and YSLEER.

The genes are TRBV6-2 or TRBV6-3 and TRBJ2-7; 7 bases agree with TRBD1. With 5 bases clipped from V and 4 bases from J, the junction kept 8 bases outside the gene matches. The CDR3 runs to 14 residues. From germline, CDR1 is MNHEY and CDR2 SVGEGT. CDR3 sequence reads: CASSADRVLYEQYF. The CDR3 DNA sequence: TGTGCCAGCAGTGCAGACAGGGTTTTATACGAGCAGTACTTC.

V gene TRBV4-2 combines with J gene TRBJ1-2; TRBD1 agrees at 9 bases. CDR3 size: 14 residues. The V gene's germline CDR1 is LGHNA and CDR2 YNFKEQ. V was clipped by 0 bases and J by 6 bases; unmatched bases: 2. The CDR3 region has the DNA TGTGCCAGCAGCCAAGAATGGACAGGGGATGGCTACACCTTC. Translating gives CASSQEWTGDGYTF.

V gene TRBV7-2 combines with J gene TRBJ2-7; TRBD2 aligns across 7 bases. Per germline, CDR1 SGHTA and CDR2 FQGNSA. The length of the CDR3 is 15 residues. V shed 5 bases and J 1 base; nucleotides not matched to a gene: 8. The CDR3 sequence: CASSPSGNPSYEQYF. The DNA for the CDR3 is TGTGCCAGCAGCCCCAGCGGGAACCCTTCCTACGAGCAGTACTTC.

The genes are TRBV11-2 and TRBJ2-1; 11 positions agree with TRBD2. After removal of 5 bases from V and 5 bases from J, the junction contained 11 bases not matched to a gene. CDR1 and CDR2 (germline): SGHAT, FQNNGV. The CDR3 runs 17 residues. The CDR3 sequence: CASSPRLAGRGHNEQFF. As DNA, the CDR3 is TGTGCCAGCAGCCCGAGACTAGCGGGGCGGGGGCACAATGAGCAGTTCTTC. The full variable domain, completed using reference TRBV11-2 and TRBJ2-1, is EAGVAQSPRYKIIEKRQSVAFWCNPISGHATLYWYQQILGQGPKLLIQFQNNGVVDDSQLPKDRFSAERLKGVDSTLKIQPAKLEDSAVYLCASSPRLAGRGHNEQFFGPGTRLTVL.

This chain joins TRBV5-4 and TRBJ2-4; 9 nucleotides align to TRBD2. CDR3 length: 12 amino acids. Germline V CDR1 and CDR2: SGHNT, YYREEE (reference sequence). Germline trimming cut 0 bases from V and 14 bases from J; bases unmatched to any gene: 3. Here the CDR3 reads CASSLGLAEEYF. CDR3 coding DNA: TGTGCCAGCAGCTTGGGACTAGCGGAGGAGTACTTC.

In its sample, this clone was seen once. CDR3 coding DNA: TGCGCCAGCAGCGAGGGGAGGACAGGGCCGGTTCCCCTCCACTTT. Its translation: CASSEGRTGPVPLHF. This chain links TRBV5-1 with TRBJ1-6; 8 nucleotides match TRBD1. V lost 4 bases, J lost 13 bases, and 13 bases stayed unmatched. The CDR3 sequence is 15 residues long. Germline V gene lookup returns CDR1 SGHRS and CDR2 YFSETQ.

V is TRBV7-2 and J is TRBJ2-2; 9 positions match TRBD2. J was trimmed by 7 bases and V by 6 bases; bases with no gene match: 12. Looked up from germline, CDR1 is SGHTA and CDR2 is FQGNSA. The length of the CDR3 is 16 residues. The CDR3 DNA reads TGTGCCAGCAGGAACAATCAGCGGGAGGTCATCGGGGAGCTGTTTTTT. Amino acids: CASRNNQREVIGELFF.

The gene calls are TRBV6-6 and TRBJ1-2; TRBD1 agrees at 10 bases. The V and J ends lost 4 bases and 4 bases, in that order; junction bases with no gene match: 6. Per the germline V gene, CDR1 is MNHNY and CDR2 is SVGAGI (reference sequence). This CDR3 is 15 amino acids long. For the CDR3, the DNA is TGTGCCAGCAGTTCCGGGACAGGGGACGGCTATGGCTACACCTTC. This gives the protein CASSSGTGDGYGYTF.

The CDR3 DNA follows: TGCAGTGCTAGTTCTGGTAGCTCCTACGAGCAGTACTTC. Its translation is CSASSGSSYEQYF. The chain joins TRBV20-1 to TRBJ2-7; D is ambiguous. CDR3 length: 13 amino acids. Germline V gene lookup returns CDR1 DFQATT and CDR2 SNEGSKA (reference sequence). Trimming took off 3 bases at V and 0 bases at J, with 9 bases between the two ends.

As DNA, the CDR3 is TGTGCCAGCAGCGTAGTGGGACTAGCGGGCCGCACAGATACGCAGTATTTT. This gives the protein CASSVVGLAGRTDTQYF. The V call is TRBV9, the J call TRBJ2-3, with 12 bases that match TRBD2. V shed 0 bases, J shed 1 base, and the junction held 3 bases outside the gene matches. The CDR3 has 17 amino acids. Germline V gene sequence: CDR1 SGDLS, CDR2 YYNGEE.

The gene calls are TRBV6-2 or TRBV6-3 and TRBJ2-5, with D possibly being TRBD2 (5 bases). Germline CDR1 is MNHEY and CDR2 is SVGEGT. Trimming removed 4 bases at V and 5 bases at J, with 14 bases between. The CDR3 consists of 14 residues. The CDR3 protein is CASSSTSFTETQYF. The CDR3 nucleotides read TGTGCCAGCAGTTCCACTAGTTTTACGGAGACCCAGTACTTC.